This note documents a single T cell receptor (beta chain) sequence. Antigen unknown. Germline CDR1 SGHDT, CDR2 YYEEEE. The CDR3 consists of 13 residues. This entry belongs to a study of CXCR3-negative and CXCR3-positive naive CD8 T cells. At the level of the study: The libraries yielded about 130 million TRB reads, about 1.5 +/- 0.3 million each. Findings and caveats of the study: For naive cells, CXCR3-negative and CXCR3-positive subsets had similar TRBV-TRBJ usage; for memory cells, usage differed. Similarly elevated diversity marked both naive subsets, with memory CD8+ cells showing far lower diversity.

Researchers prepared the TRB cDNA libraries using 5' RACE with UMI labels. TCRdb re-called the 5' RACE reads, yielding one record per CDR3 amino acid sequence without DNA. The sample table sets out tens of thousands of distinct CDR3 sequences. Investigators sorted each CD8+ T cell subset in triplicate, taking approximately 300,000 cells each time. The chain couples TRBV5-6 to TRBJ1-5; TCRdb lists TRBD1, though no DNA is available to test this call. This TCR came from a human donor in good health. Some clones in this sample may be carry-over from other donors' samples. Sequencing was carried out using memory CD8+ T cells from blood. CDR3 region: CASSSSGNQPQHF.